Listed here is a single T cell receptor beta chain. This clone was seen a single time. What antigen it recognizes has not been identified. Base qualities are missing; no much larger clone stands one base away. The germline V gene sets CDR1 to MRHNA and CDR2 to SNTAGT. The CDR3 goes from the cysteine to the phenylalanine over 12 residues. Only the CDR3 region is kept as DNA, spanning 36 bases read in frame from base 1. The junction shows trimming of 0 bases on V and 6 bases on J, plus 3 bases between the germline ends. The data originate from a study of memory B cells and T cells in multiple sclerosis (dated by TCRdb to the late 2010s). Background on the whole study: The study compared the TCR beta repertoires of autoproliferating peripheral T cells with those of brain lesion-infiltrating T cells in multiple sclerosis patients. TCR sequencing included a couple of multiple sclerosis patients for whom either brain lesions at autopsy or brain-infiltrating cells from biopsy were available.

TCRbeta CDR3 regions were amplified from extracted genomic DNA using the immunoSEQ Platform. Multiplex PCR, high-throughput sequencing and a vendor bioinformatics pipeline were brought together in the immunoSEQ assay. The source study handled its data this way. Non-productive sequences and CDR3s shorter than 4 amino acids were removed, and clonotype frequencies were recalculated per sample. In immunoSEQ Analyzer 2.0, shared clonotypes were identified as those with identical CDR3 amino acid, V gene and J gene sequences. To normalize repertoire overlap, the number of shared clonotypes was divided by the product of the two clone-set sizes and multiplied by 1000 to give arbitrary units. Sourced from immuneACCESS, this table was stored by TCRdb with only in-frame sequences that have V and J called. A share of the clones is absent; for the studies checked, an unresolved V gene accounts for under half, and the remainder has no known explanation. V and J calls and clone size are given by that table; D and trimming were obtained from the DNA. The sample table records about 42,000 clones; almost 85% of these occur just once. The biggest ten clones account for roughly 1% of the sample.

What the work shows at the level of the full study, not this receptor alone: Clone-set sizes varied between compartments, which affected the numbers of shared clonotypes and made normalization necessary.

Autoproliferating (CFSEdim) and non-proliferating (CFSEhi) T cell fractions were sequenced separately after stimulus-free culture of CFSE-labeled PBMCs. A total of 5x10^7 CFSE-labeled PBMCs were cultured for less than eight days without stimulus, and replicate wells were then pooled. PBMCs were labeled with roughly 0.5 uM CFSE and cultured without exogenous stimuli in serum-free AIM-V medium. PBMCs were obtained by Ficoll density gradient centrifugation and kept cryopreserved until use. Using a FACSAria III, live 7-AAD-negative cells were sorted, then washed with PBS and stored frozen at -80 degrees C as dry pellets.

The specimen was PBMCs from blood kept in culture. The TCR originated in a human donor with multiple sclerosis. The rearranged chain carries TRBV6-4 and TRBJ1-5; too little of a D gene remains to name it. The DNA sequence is TGTGCCAGCAGTGACTCGAGTCAGCCCCAGCATTTT. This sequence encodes CASSDSSQPQHF.